This is a list of T cell receptor beta chains from one sample in a study of CXCR3-negative and CXCR3-positive naive CD8 T cells. TCRdb reprocessed the 5' RACE reads and stores each CDR3 protein as one record, lacking DNA. The repertoire shows some 150,000 distinct CDR3 sequences; the top ten hold around 0.44%. What was sequenced was naive CXCR3+ CD8+ T cells from blood. All receptors derive from a human donor in good health. Some clones in this sample may be carry-over from other donors' samples. Both conserved end residues are part of each CDR3. Each record gives: V gene, J gene, clone size, CDR3 protein. Some rows mark clone size as missing; the rest say once, few, many or name a class of expanded clone.

v_call: TRBV10-3
j_call: TRBJ2-7
clone_size: NA
cdr3_aa: CAISELAAWEQYF

v_call: TRBV27
j_call: TRBJ2-3
clone_size: NA
cdr3_aa: CASSLGHAEDTQYF

v_call: TRBV5-1
j_call: TRBJ2-3
clone_size: NA
cdr3_aa: CASSLTGSEYTDTQYF

v_call: TRBV7-6
j_call: TRBJ2-2
clone_size: NA
cdr3_aa: CASSVTGAGELFF

v_call: TRBV28
j_call: TRBJ2-1
clone_size: NA
cdr3_aa: CASSPRPGTRNNEQFF

v_call: TRBV27
j_call: TRBJ1-5
clone_size: NA
cdr3_aa: CASSLSPTDNQPQHF

v_call: TRBV7-9
j_call: TRBJ2-1
clone_size: NA
cdr3_aa: CASSLRAGGPGDEQFF

v_call: TRBV7-9
j_call: TRBJ1-1
clone_size: NA
cdr3_aa: CASTGMNTEAFF

v_call: TRBV12-3/TRBV12-4
j_call: TRBJ2-3
clone_size: NA
cdr3_aa: CASSLPGIRGFWDTQYF

v_call: TRBV29-1
j_call: TRBJ2-7
clone_size: NA
cdr3_aa: CSVTTAGEQYF

v_call: TRBV6-2/TRBV6-3
j_call: TRBJ1-5
clone_size: NA
cdr3_aa: CASSYSGGGEGPQHF

v_call: TRBV20-1
j_call: TRBJ2-1
clone_size: NA
cdr3_aa: CSARNQSPLVLNEQFF

v_call: TRBV28
j_call: TRBJ2-3
clone_size: NA
cdr3_aa: CASSLSSPGLTATQYF

v_call: TRBV5-4
j_call: TRBJ2-1
clone_size: NA
cdr3_aa: CASSLVGNPYNEQFF

v_call: TRBV28
j_call: TRBJ2-1
clone_size: NA
cdr3_aa: CASSLSRNEQFF

v_call: TRBV12-3/TRBV12-4
j_call: TRBJ2-1
clone_size: NA
cdr3_aa: CASSPLGRLFF

v_call: TRBV6-5
j_call: TRBJ2-1
clone_size: NA
cdr3_aa: CASSYGSGGTNEQFF

v_call: TRBV4-1
j_call: TRBJ2-1
clone_size: NA
cdr3_aa: CARSQGQGALSYNEQFF

v_call: TRBV28
j_call: TRBJ2-1
clone_size: NA
cdr3_aa: CASSERDSYWDEQFF

v_call: TRBV29-1
j_call: TRBJ1-2
clone_size: NA
cdr3_aa: CSVASRYYGYTF

v_call: TRBV28
j_call: TRBJ2-5
clone_size: NA
cdr3_aa: CASSLSFETQYF

v_call: TRBV9
j_call: TRBJ1-2
clone_size: NA
cdr3_aa: CASSAWTGPLGYTF

v_call: TRBV3-1
j_call: TRBJ1-5
clone_size: NA
cdr3_aa: CASSQDGKGNQPQHF

v_call: TRBV12-3/TRBV12-4
j_call: TRBJ1-1
clone_size: NA
cdr3_aa: CASSPGTGEAFF

v_call: TRBV30
j_call: TRBJ2-1
clone_size: NA
cdr3_aa: CASTSGVNEQFF

v_call: TRBV28
j_call: TRBJ2-5
clone_size: NA
cdr3_aa: CASSSSGTQYF

v_call: TRBV5-6
j_call: TRBJ1-1
clone_size: NA
cdr3_aa: CASSFVPGQGNTEAFF

v_call: TRBV9
j_call: TRBJ2-7
clone_size: NA
cdr3_aa: CASSVGTGESYEQYF

v_call: TRBV6-2/TRBV6-3
j_call: TRBJ2-3
clone_size: NA
cdr3_aa: CASSGSGGASDTQYF

v_call: TRBV12-3/TRBV12-4
j_call: TRBJ2-2
clone_size: NA
cdr3_aa: CASSPPGLVWSGELFF

v_call: TRBV29-1
j_call: TRBJ2-6
clone_size: NA
cdr3_aa: CSVAGVSGANVLTF

v_call: TRBV7-2
j_call: TRBJ2-1
clone_size: NA
cdr3_aa: CASSASTGLATGADWNEQFF

v_call: TRBV6-5
j_call: TRBJ1-2
clone_size: NA
cdr3_aa: CASSGQGLNYGYTF

v_call: TRBV7-7
j_call: TRBJ2-1
clone_size: medium-sized
cdr3_aa: CASSLAGLNEQFF

v_call: TRBV21-1
j_call: TRBJ2-2
clone_size: NA
cdr3_aa: CASSKGSPLQGIFVTGELFF

v_call: TRBV20-1
j_call: TRBJ2-7
clone_size: NA
cdr3_aa: CSARDHTGYEQYF

v_call: TRBV29-1
j_call: TRBJ2-5
clone_size: NA
cdr3_aa: CSVELGGAGYGETQYF

v_call: TRBV2
j_call: TRBJ2-7
clone_size: NA
cdr3_aa: CASGRLAGNSYEQYF

v_call: TRBV4-1
j_call: TRBJ2-7
clone_size: NA
cdr3_aa: CASSPENTGVEQYF

v_call: TRBV3-1
j_call: TRBJ2-1
clone_size: NA
cdr3_aa: CAGGLAGLYNEQFF

v_call: TRBV6-5
j_call: TRBJ1-5
clone_size: NA
cdr3_aa: CASSNGGSNQPQHF

v_call: TRBV19
j_call: TRBJ2-1
clone_size: NA
cdr3_aa: CASSYRLAGFYNEQFF

v_call: TRBV27
j_call: TRBJ1-2
clone_size: NA
cdr3_aa: CASSSTKEGPSYTF

v_call: TRBV6-5
j_call: TRBJ2-6
clone_size: NA
cdr3_aa: CASTLRWGSGANVLTF

v_call: TRBV6-5
j_call: TRBJ2-1
clone_size: NA
cdr3_aa: CASRRLGLAAPLNEQFF

v_call: TRBV7-9
j_call: TRBJ2-1
clone_size: NA
cdr3_aa: CASSLGGGQFF

v_call: TRBV20-1
j_call: TRBJ2-7
clone_size: NA
cdr3_aa: CSARDDGPYEQYF

v_call: TRBV29-1
j_call: TRBJ2-1
clone_size: NA
cdr3_aa: CSVPRGPGAAEQFF

v_call: TRBV14
j_call: TRBJ2-5
clone_size: NA
cdr3_aa: CASSQRLQETQYF

v_call: TRBV28
j_call: TRBJ2-2
clone_size: NA
cdr3_aa: CASSTRISGRVTGELFF

v_call: TRBV28
j_call: TRBJ2-1
clone_size: NA
cdr3_aa: CASSSVDRVETYNEQFF

v_call: TRBV2
j_call: TRBJ1-1
clone_size: NA
cdr3_aa: CASSVPGQGFMNTEAFF

v_call: TRBV12-3/TRBV12-4
j_call: TRBJ2-1
clone_size: NA
cdr3_aa: CASSLDSGTGNEQFF